Below are 22 T cell receptor beta chains sequenced from a single sample in a study of T-cell memory formation after mild COVID-19. From the 5' RACE reads, TCRdb called clonotypes with MiXCR, one entry per CDR3 protein. There are more than 450,000 distinct CDR3 sequences in the sample; approximately 18% occur only once, and approximately 12% lies in the top ten. The sample taken for sequencing was PBMCs or a T cell subset sorted from them (not recorded which). These TCRs come from an adult woman who had mild COVID-19 (a few samples of this study predate the infection). Cell type and time point are not known.

This clonotype was seen more than once but under ten times. The V and J genes are TRBV9 and TRBJ2-3; TRBD2 matches 9 bases. V lost 1 base and J lost 2; bases outside the gene matches: 8. Germline V gives CDR1 SGDLS, CDR2 YYNGEE. The CDR3 consists of 17 residues. The CDR3 is CASSVLAGQIITDTQYF. DNA for the CDR3: TGTGCCAGCAGCGTACTAGCGGGACAGATAATCACAGATACGCAGTATTTT.

The chain combines TRBV2 with TRBJ1-1; 8 nucleotides align to TRBD1. Germline lookup yields CDR1 SNHLY and CDR2 FYNNEI. V gave up 2 bases and J gave up 10 bases; unmatched junction bases: 3. This CDR3 comprises 12 residues. CDR3 protein: CASSEQGAGAFF. The DNA of the CDR3 is TGTGCCAGCAGTGAACAGGGGGCTGGAGCTTTCTTT.

This clonotype was picked up a small number of times. This sequence joins TRBV6-1 and TRBJ2-3; TRBD1 matches at 10 bases. CDR1 is MNHNS and CDR2 is SASEGT in the germline V gene. V shed 2 bases, J shed 4 bases, and the junction held 3 bases outside the gene matches. This CDR3 spans 15 amino acids. The CDR3 spells CASSETGTGADTQYF. The CDR3 region has the DNA TGTGCCAGCAGTGAAACCGGGACAGGGGCAGATACGCAGTATTTT.

This clonotype was counted a few times. V usage is TRBV7-7 and J usage is TRBJ2-2; possible D gene TRBD1, 6 bases. This CDR3 contains 14 residues. Per germline, CDR1 SSHAT and CDR2 FNYEAQ (reference sequence). V was clipped by 6 bases and J by 5 bases, with 13 bases between them. The CDR3 nucleotides read TGTGCCAGCAGTACAGGGCGAACAACCGGGGAGCTGTTTTTT. Its translation: CASSTGRTTGELFF.

The V gene is TRBV25-1, the J gene TRBJ2-7; D is unclear. The V gene's germline CDR1 is MGHDK and CDR2 SYGVNS. The CDR3 has 11 amino acids. V lost 6 bases to trimming and J lost 9 bases, with 12 bases between them. CDR3 sequence (DNA): TGTGCCAGCAGCACTTCCTGGGGGCAGTACTTC. Translating gives CASSTSWGQYF.

This clonotype came up a few times. The chain combines TRBV12-3 or TRBV12-4 with TRBJ2-7, with TRBD2 matching 11 bases. V trimming: 4 bases; J trimming: 9 bases; junction bases outside the gene matches: 8. The CDR3 is 14 residues long. The CDR3 sequence is CASSSLAGGLGQYF. The CDR3 region has the DNA TGTGCCAGCAGTTCCCTAGCGGGGGGCCTGGGGCAGTACTTC.

V usage is TRBV20-1 and J usage is TRBJ2-7; D perhaps matches TRBD2 (6 bases). The CDR3 totals 13 residues. Trimming stripped 6 bases from V and 5 bases from J, with 17 bases between. Germline CDR1 DFQATT, CDR2 SNEGSKA (reference sequence). The CDR3: CSATNREPHEQYF. The CDR3 DNA sequence: TGCAGTGCCACTAATCGGGAGCCCCACGAGCAGTACTTC.

The V and J genes are TRBV7-2 and TRBJ2-7, with D unclear. Germline assignment: CDR1 SGHTA and CDR2 FQGNSA. Trimming removed 1 base from V and 8 bases from J, with 15 bases in between. The CDR3 is 14 residues long. The CDR3 protein is CASSLDVLKYKQYF. CDR3 nucleotides: TGTGCCAGCAGCTTAGATGTATTGAAGTATAAGCAGTACTTC.

This clonotype was found a few times. The chain carries TRBV9 and TRBJ2-7; 13 bases are shared with TRBD2. V shed 2 bases, J shed 4 bases, and the junction held 6 bases outside the gene matches. Germline-derived CDR1 and CDR2 are SGDLS and YYNGEE. The CDR3 runs to 16 residues. The chain's CDR3 is CASSVSGLAGVYEQYF. CDR3 DNA: TGTGCCAGCAGCGTGTCAGGACTAGCGGGAGTGTACGAGCAGTACTTC.

This clonotype was recorded a few times. The chain employs TRBV7-2 and TRBJ2-7, with 13 bases identical to TRBD2. Unmatched junction bases numbered 2, after V lost 1 base and J lost 2 bases. The CDR3 length is 16 residues. Germline V gene sequence: CDR1 SGHTA, CDR2 FQGNSA. The DNA for the CDR3 is TGTGCCAGCAGCTTAGGGACTAGCGGGAGTACCTACGAGCAGTACTTC. Translation: CASSLGTSGSTYEQYF.

The genes are TRBV7-2 and TRBJ2-1; 12 bases agree with TRBD2. V dropped 4 bases and J dropped 10; count of bases not matched to a gene: 14. The CDR3 has 17 amino acids. The germline gives CDR1 SGHTA, CDR2 FQGNSA. This CDR3 is CASSSEHSSGRAFEQFF. The CDR3 bases are TGTGCCAGCAGCTCGGAGCATTCTAGCGGGAGGGCCTTCGAGCAGTTCTTC.

The CDR3 loop reads CASSRGPGPLYEQYF. In DNA, the CDR3 is TGCGCCAGCAGCCGGGGTCCGGGACCGCTCTACGAGCAGTACTTC. This chain joins TRBV5-1 and TRBJ2-7; D may match TRBD1 or TRBD2 (5 bases each). The V end lost 4 bases, the J end lost 3 bases, and 17 bases lay between the germline ends. Germline V lookup: CDR1 SGHRS, CDR2 YFSETQ. The length of the CDR3 is 15 residues.

This clonotype was seen a few times. The CDR3 coding sequence is TGTGCCAGCAGCGTAGACCGGGACCCAAGGAGGGAGACCCAGTACTTC. As protein: CASSVDRDPRRETQYF. V is TRBV9 and J is TRBJ2-5; D might be TRBD1 or TRBD2, each matching 5 bases. Germline V lookup: CDR1 SGDLS, CDR2 YYNGEE. Trimming stripped 0 bases from V and 5 bases from J, with 17 bases between. This CDR3 has 16 amino acids. Variable domain in full (rest from reference TRBV9 and TRBJ2-5): DSGVTQTPKHLITATGQRVTLRCSPRSGDLSVYWYQQSLDQGLQFLIQYYNGEERAKGNILERFSAQQFPDLHSELNLSSLELGDSALYFCASSVDRDPRRETQYFGPGTRLLVL.

This clonotype has more than one count but fewer than ten. The chain links TRBV5-6 to TRBJ2-7, with D possibly being TRBD2 (6 bases). Germline V gene lookup returns CDR1 SGHDT and CDR2 YYEEEE. The CDR3 totals 17 residues. The germline V and J ends were trimmed by 0 bases and 3 bases, with 19 bases remaining between them. The CDR3 region is CASSLGAGMTVFYEQYF. The CDR3 DNA reads as TGTGCCAGCAGCTTGGGCGCGGGGATGACGGTTTTCTACGAGCAGTACTTC.

This clonotype was found a few times. The gene calls are TRBV4-1 and TRBJ2-6; D remains ambiguous. Germline CDR1 reads MGHRA; CDR2 reads YSYEKL. The CDR3 is made up of 14 amino acids. The V gene lost 4 bases and the J gene lost 7 bases, with 11 bases spanning the gap. The DNA for the CDR3 is TGCGCCAGCAGCCCGCCGTGGGAAGCCAACGTCCTGACTTTC. Its protein product is CASSPPWEANVLTF.

This chain connects TRBV4-1 to TRBJ1-2; 9 bases fit TRBD1. The CDR3 loop spans 15 amino acids. Germline assignment: CDR1 MGHRA and CDR2 YSYEKL. Trimming took 1 base from V and 4 from J; bases not matched to a gene: 4. CDR3 amino acids: CASSQAGQGTYGYTF. DNA for the CDR3: TGCGCCAGCAGCCAAGCGGGACAGGGTACCTATGGCTACACCTTC.

This clonotype was detected a few times. The chain joins TRBV5-6 to TRBJ1-2; D possibly corresponds to TRBD1 (5 bases). CDR1 SGHDT and CDR2 YYEEEE come from the germline V gene. V was shortened by 4 bases and J by 5 bases, with 18 bases between the two germline ends. CDR3 size: 15 residues. The CDR3 DNA reads TGTGCCAGCAGCGAAGACAGCGAGCGCCTTTATGGCTACACCTTC. This codes for CASSEDSERLYGYTF.

The chain uses TRBV7-3 and TRBJ2-2; TRBD2 aligns across 9 bases. Per the germline V gene, CDR1 is SGHTA and CDR2 is FQGTGA. The J segment lost 6 bases and the V segment lost 2 bases, leaving 4 bases of the junction unmatched. There are 15 residues in the CDR3. CDR3 residues: CASSLGTSPAGELFF. The CDR3 coding sequence is TGTGCCAGCAGCTTAGGGACTAGCCCCGCCGGGGAGCTGTTTTTT.

In its sample, this clonotype was seen a few times. CDR3 nucleotide sequence: TGCGCCAGCAGCTCTGGGGGGACCCCGGCTTGGGAAAAACTGTTTTTT. It yields the protein CASSSGGTPAWEKLFF. J is TRBJ1-4 and V is TRBV5-1, with D possibly being TRBD1 (5 bases). Trimming removed 3 bases from V and 8 bases from J, with 20 bases in between. The CDR3 spans 16 residues. Germline loops: CDR1 SGHRS, CDR2 YFSETQ.

This clonotype was counted only a few times. The rearrangement links TRBV4-3 to TRBJ2-7; tentatively, D is TRBD2 (6 bases). This CDR3 contains 15 residues. Germline V gene sequence: CDR1 LGHNA, CDR2 YSLEER. V was shortened by 1 base and J by 0 bases, with 10 bases between the two germline ends. The CDR3 loop is CASSQVPGDSYEQYF. In nucleotides, the CDR3 is TGCGCCAGCAGCCAAGTACCGGGAGACTCCTACGAGCAGTACTTC.

The sample holds a few counts of this clonotype. This chain connects TRBV7-2 to TRBJ2-1, with D uncertain. Between the trimmed V and J ends, which lost 3 bases and 10 bases, there was a span of 16 bases. This CDR3 is 14 amino acids long. Germline CDR1 reads SGHTA; CDR2 reads FQGNSA. The CDR3 region has the DNA TGTGCCAGCAGCTTTCCCACCTCCCTTCAGGAGCAGTTCTTC. This gives the protein CASSFPTSLQEQFF.

This clonotype was found a few times. This chain joins TRBV29-1 and TRBJ2-1; 10 nucleotides align to TRBD1. Germline V lookup: CDR1 SQVTM, CDR2 ANQGSEA. The CDR3 has 14 residues. V lost 1 base and J lost 9; bases outside the gene matches: 6. The CDR3 coding sequence is TGCAGCGTTGAAGGGACAGGGGGTGGTGGTGAGCAGTTCTTC. Translated: CSVEGTGGGGEQFF.